These T cell receptor beta chains were read from a single sample in a study of OX40 agonist ivuxolimab in advanced cancers. The table came from immunoSEQ multiplex PCR; TCRdb's copy has only in-frame clones and leaves some out. The repertoire holds just under 65,000 clones, with roughly four fifths as singletons. Specimen: CD4+ or CD8+ T cells sorted from blood, collected in a trial of the OX40 agonist ivuxolimab. The source is an adult with an advanced solid tumor such as melanoma, head and neck, liver or kidney cancer. CDR3s include the opening cysteine and the closing phenylalanine or tryptophan. D genes are given only for firm matches. Rows give clone size only sometimes, using once, few, many, or a class for an expanded clone.

d_gene: -; abundance: few; v_gene: TRBV10-1; j_gene: TRBJ2-2; CDR3aa: CASSEGQNTGELFF; CDR3nt: TGCGCCAGCAGTGAGGGACAGAACACCGGGGAGCTGTTTTTT
d_gene: -; abundance: -; v_gene: TRBV4-2; j_gene: TRBJ1-4; CDR3aa: CASSQDRGKLFF; CDR3nt: TGTGCCAGCAGCCAAGATCGTGGAAAACTGTTTTTT
d_gene: -; abundance: medium-sized; v_gene: TRBV5-1; j_gene: TRBJ2-7; CDR3aa: CASSELDSSYEQYF; CDR3nt: TGCGCCAGCAGCGAGTTGGACAGCTCCTACGAGCAGTACTTC
d_gene: -; abundance: -; v_gene: TRBV30; j_gene: TRBJ2-7; CDR3aa: CAWQPGPLKTQQYF; CDR3nt: TGTGCCTGGCAACCGGGACCTTTAAAAACTCAGCAGTACTTC
d_gene: TRBD1; abundance: -; v_gene: TRBV5-1; j_gene: TRBJ2-1; CDR3aa: CASSLGGTGYNEQFF; CDR3nt: TGCGCCAGCAGCTTGGGAGGGACAGGTTACAATGAGCAGTTCTTC
d_gene: TRBD1; abundance: -; v_gene: TRBV2; j_gene: TRBJ1-5; CDR3aa: CASSENRGDQGPQHF; CDR3nt: TGTGCCAGCAGTGAAAACAGGGGGGATCAAGGGCCCCAGCATTTT
d_gene: TRBD1; abundance: -; v_gene: TRBV19; j_gene: TRBJ2-2; CDR3aa: CASSIEGGDTGELFF; CDR3nt: TGTGCCAGTAGTATAGAAGGGGGCGACACCGGGGAGCTGTTTTTT
d_gene: -; abundance: -; v_gene: TRBV5-1; j_gene: TRBJ2-1; CDR3aa: CASSSSLGDNEQFF; CDR3nt: TGCGCCAGCAGCTCTAGCTTGGGTGACAATGAGCAGTTCTTC
d_gene: TRBD2; abundance: -; v_gene: TRBV5-6; j_gene: TRBJ2-3; CDR3aa: CASSLKAGATDTQYF; CDR3nt: TGTGCCAGCAGCTTAAAAGCGGGGGCCACAGATACGCAGTATTTT
d_gene: -; abundance: -; v_gene: TRBV30; j_gene: TRBJ1-2; CDR3aa: CAWSGNPPEGYTF; CDR3nt: TGTGCCTGGAGTGGGAACCCCCCCGAAGGCTACACCTTC
d_gene: -; abundance: once; v_gene: TRBV18; j_gene: TRBJ2-7; CDR3aa: CASSPGLRASSYEQYF; CDR3nt: TGCGCCAGCTCACCCGGCCTGAGGGCTTCCTCCTACGAGCAGTACTTC
d_gene: TRBD1; abundance: -; v_gene: TRBV7-9; j_gene: TRBJ1-1; CDR3aa: CASTDRVNTEAFF; CDR3nt: TGTGCCAGCACCGACAGGGTGAACACTGAAGCTTTCTTT
d_gene: TRBD1; abundance: -; v_gene: TRBV19; j_gene: TRBJ1-1; CDR3aa: CASSTTGGTEAFF; CDR3nt: TGTGCCAGTAGTACCACAGGGGGCACTGAAGCTTTCTTT
d_gene: -; abundance: -; v_gene: TRBV6-5; j_gene: TRBJ1-4; CDR3aa: CASSGTLGNEKLFF; CDR3nt: TGTGCCAGCAGTGGGACCCTAGGTAATGAAAAACTGTTTTTT
d_gene: TRBD2; abundance: -; v_gene: TRBV5-6; j_gene: TRBJ2-7; CDR3aa: CASTPFLAGGHYEQYF; CDR3nt: TGTGCCAGCACCCCCTTCCTAGCGGGGGGCCATTACGAGCAGTACTTC
d_gene: -; abundance: -; v_gene: TRBV7-2; j_gene: TRBJ1-5; CDR3aa: CASSPTWDQPQHF; CDR3nt: TGTGCCAGCAGCCCGACCTGGGATCAGCCCCAGCATTTT
d_gene: TRBD1; abundance: -; v_gene: TRBV4-3; j_gene: TRBJ2-2; CDR3aa: CASRKKEQGADTGELFF; CDR3nt: TGCGCCAGCAGAAAAAAGGAACAGGGGGCGGACACCGGGGAGCTGTTTTTT
d_gene: -; abundance: -; v_gene: TRBV7-2; j_gene: TRBJ1-5; CDR3aa: CASPLTWGYQPQHF; CDR3nt: TGTGCCAGCCCACTTACGTGGGGGTATCAGCCCCAGCATTTT
d_gene: -; abundance: -; v_gene: TRBV6-5; j_gene: TRBJ2-3; CDR3aa: CASGAPGTDTQYF; CDR3nt: TGTGCCAGCGGGGCCCCAGGGACAGATACGCAGTATTTT
d_gene: -; abundance: -; v_gene: TRBV19; j_gene: TRBJ1-1; CDR3aa: CASSPRGPRNTEAFF; CDR3nt: TGTGCCAGTAGTCCACGGGGACCTCGGAACACTGAAGCTTTCTTT
d_gene: TRBD1; abundance: -; v_gene: TRBV6-1; j_gene: TRBJ1-6; CDR3aa: CASSPDRGYSSPLHF; CDR3nt: TGTGCCAGCAGTCCCGACAGGGGTTACTCTTCACCCCTCCACTTT
d_gene: TRBD2; abundance: -; v_gene: TRBV9; j_gene: TRBJ2-3; CDR3aa: CASSPTSGGLGDTQYF; CDR3nt: TGTGCCAGCAGCCCCACTAGCGGGGGGTTGGGAGATACGCAGTATTTT
d_gene: -; abundance: -; v_gene: TRBV2; j_gene: TRBJ2-5; CDR3aa: CASKGLTQETQYF; CDR3nt: TGTGCCAGCAAAGGACTGACTCAAGAGACCCAGTACTTC
d_gene: -; abundance: -; v_gene: TRBV30; j_gene: TRBJ2-2; CDR3aa: CAWSVFRQGNQRANTGELFF; CDR3nt: TGTGCCTGGAGTGTATTCCGCCAGGGCAATCAGCGGGCAAACACCGGGGAGCTGTTTTTT
d_gene: -; abundance: -; v_gene: TRBV15; j_gene: TRBJ1-5; CDR3aa: CATSRDQGSNQPQHF; CDR3nt: TGTGCCACCAGCAGAGATCAGGGCAGCAATCAGCCCCAGCATTTT
d_gene: -; abundance: few; v_gene: TRBV6-5; j_gene: TRBJ1-2; CDR3aa: CASSYGSFYGYTF; CDR3nt: TGTGCCAGCAGTTACGGCAGCTTCTATGGCTACACCTTC
d_gene: TRBD1; abundance: once; v_gene: TRBV12-5; j_gene: TRBJ2-7; CDR3aa: CASGSDRGRGYEQYF; CDR3nt: TGTGCTAGTGGCTCCGACAGGGGGCGAGGATACGAGCAGTACTTC
d_gene: -; abundance: -; v_gene: TRBV9; j_gene: TRBJ2-7; CDR3aa: CASSVDGHPYEQYF; CDR3nt: TGTGCCAGCAGCGTAGATGGACACCCTTACGAGCAGTACTTC
d_gene: TRBD1; abundance: once; v_gene: TRBV6-1; j_gene: TRBJ1-2; CDR3aa: CASRPQGGYGYTF; CDR3nt: TGTGCCAGCAGGCCACAGGGGGGCTATGGCTACACCTTC
d_gene: -; abundance: few; v_gene: TRBV10-3; j_gene: TRBJ2-3; CDR3aa: CACAYTDTQYF; CDR3nt: TGTGCCTGCGCGTACACAGATACGCAGTATTTT
d_gene: TRBD2; abundance: few; v_gene: TRBV4-2; j_gene: TRBJ2-1; CDR3aa: CASSKEGTTDEQFF; CDR3nt: TGTGCCAGCAGCAAAGAGGGGACTACGGATGAGCAGTTCTTC
d_gene: -; abundance: -; v_gene: TRBV7-9; j_gene: TRBJ1-2; CDR3aa: CASHSTTGFYGYTF; CDR3nt: TGTGCCAGCCACTCGACGACAGGATTCTATGGCTACACCTTC
d_gene: TRBD2; abundance: -; v_gene: TRBV11-2; j_gene: TRBJ2-2; CDR3aa: CASSSIAGNTGELFF; CDR3nt: TGTGCCAGCAGTTCCATAGCGGGGAACACCGGGGAGCTGTTTTTT
d_gene: -; abundance: -; v_gene: TRBV30; j_gene: TRBJ1-2; CDR3aa: CAWSVKGLYGYTF; CDR3nt: TGTGCCTGGAGTGTAAAGGGATTATATGGCTACACCTTC
d_gene: -; abundance: -; v_gene: TRBV2; j_gene: TRBJ2-1; CDR3aa: CASTRNSYNEQFF; CDR3nt: TGTGCCAGTACGAGAAATTCCTACAATGAGCAGTTCTTC
d_gene: TRBD2; abundance: few; v_gene: TRBV7-3; j_gene: TRBJ2-5; CDR3aa: CASSLRTSGGGETQYF; CDR3nt: TGTGCCAGCAGCTTAAGGACTAGCGGGGGTGGGGAGACCCAGTACTTC
d_gene: -; abundance: -; v_gene: TRBV6-1; j_gene: TRBJ1-5; CDR3aa: CASSEPERPQHF; CDR3nt: TGTGCCAGCAGTGAACCCGAGCGGCCCCAGCATTTT
d_gene: -; abundance: -; v_gene: TRBV19; j_gene: TRBJ1-1; CDR3aa: CASSPGANTEAFF; CDR3nt: TGTGCCAGTAGTCCAGGGGCGAACACTGAAGCTTTCTTT
d_gene: -; abundance: -; v_gene: TRBV27; j_gene: TRBJ1-2; CDR3aa: CASSLNKGYGYTF; CDR3nt: TGTGCCAGCAGTCTCAATAAGGGCTATGGCTACACCTTC
d_gene: -; abundance: -; v_gene: TRBV5-6; j_gene: TRBJ2-7; CDR3aa: CASSLFGADDEQYF; CDR3nt: TGTGCCAGCAGCTTGTTTGGGGCTGATGACGAGCAGTACTTC
d_gene: -; abundance: -; v_gene: TRBV6-1; j_gene: TRBJ1-4; CDR3aa: CASSPVNEKLFF; CDR3nt: TGTGCCAGCAGTCCAGTTAATGAAAAACTGTTTTTT
d_gene: -; abundance: -; v_gene: TRBV5-1; j_gene: TRBJ1-2; CDR3aa: CASSLDRPRTNYGYTF; CDR3nt: TGCGCCAGCAGCTTGGACAGGCCGAGGACTAACTATGGCTACACCTTC
d_gene: TRBD1; abundance: -; v_gene: TRBV15; j_gene: TRBJ1-2; CDR3aa: CATSRDVLDRDHGYTF; CDR3nt: TGTGCCACCAGCAGAGATGTCCTCGACAGGGATCATGGCTACACCTTC
d_gene: TRBD1; abundance: -; v_gene: TRBV7-9; j_gene: TRBJ1-1; CDR3aa: CASSPRGRQTEAFF; CDR3nt: TGTGCCAGCAGCCCCAGGGGGCGTCAAACTGAAGCTTTCTTT
d_gene: -; abundance: once; v_gene: TRBV30; j_gene: TRBJ2-3; CDR3aa: CAWRATARATDTQYF; CDR3nt: TGTGCCTGGAGGGCAACGGCCAGGGCCACAGATACGCAGTATTTT
d_gene: -; abundance: -; v_gene: TRBV7-2; j_gene: TRBJ2-4; CDR3aa: CASSPRPLGGAKNIQYF; CDR3nt: TGTGCCAGCAGCCCGAGACCGCTTGGGGGAGCCAAAAACATTCAGTACTTC
d_gene: -; abundance: -; v_gene: TRBV4-3; j_gene: TRBJ1-1; CDR3aa: CASSQGGMNTEAFF; CDR3nt: TGCGCCAGCAGCCAAGGGGGTATGAACACTGAAGCTTTCTTT
d_gene: TRBD2; abundance: -; v_gene: TRBV2; j_gene: TRBJ2-6; CDR3aa: CASSERTSGGPYSGANVLTF; CDR3nt: TGTGCCAGCAGTGAAAGGACTAGCGGGGGGCCCTACTCTGGGGCCAACGTCCTGACTTTC
d_gene: TRBD1; abundance: -; v_gene: TRBV9; j_gene: TRBJ1-2; CDR3aa: CASSPDPTGIYGYTF; CDR3nt: TGTGCCAGCAGCCCAGATCCGACAGGGATCTATGGCTACACCTTC
d_gene: TRBD2; abundance: -; v_gene: TRBV4-2; j_gene: TRBJ2-1; CDR3aa: CASSQDFGGAVNEQFF; CDR3nt: TGTGCCAGCAGCCAAGATTTCGGGGGGGCTGTGAATGAGCAGTTCTTC
d_gene: TRBD1; abundance: -; v_gene: TRBV9; j_gene: TRBJ2-7; CDR3aa: CASSTRQGPYEQYF; CDR3nt: TGTGCCAGCAGCACCAGACAGGGCCCCTACGAGCAGTACTTC
d_gene: -; abundance: -; v_gene: TRBV6-1; j_gene: TRBJ1-3; CDR3aa: CASRLGHSGNTIYF; CDR3nt: TGTGCCAGCAGGCTCGGACACTCTGGAAACACCATATATTTT
d_gene: -; abundance: -; v_gene: TRBV10-3; j_gene: TRBJ2-2; CDR3aa: CAISGGYNTGELFF; CDR3nt: TGTGCCATCAGTGGAGGATATAACACCGGGGAGCTGTTTTTT